This paragraph covers one T cell receptor (beta chain) sequence. Its cognate antigen has yet to be identified. The input lacks base qualities; no much larger clone sits a single base away. The method behind the library was the immunoSEQ multiplex PCR assay. Per the original workflow: During preprocessing, nonproductive sequences were discarded, as were any CDR3s that did not begin with C, did not end with F or W, or were shorter than 7 amino acids. Antigen-specific clonotypes were called with the MANAFEST web app, based on expansion relative to reference and other culture wells. A clone was considered positive if the clone showed significant expansion compared with the reference culture in 2 of 3 replicate wells at an FDR below 0.05. For a clone to be considered positive, significant expansion relative to all other tandem wells and an odds ratio above 5 were also required. CDR3 homology was quantified as pairwise Levenshtein distance, calculated with the stringdist R package after three terminal residues were trimmed from each end. Held by TCRdb, this immuneACCESS table contains in-frame sequences only and omits some clones. Under half of the omission traces to an unresolved V gene where checked; the cause of the rest is unknown. The V and J calls and the clone size are those of that table, but D and trimming were determined from the DNA. Across this sample there are under 25,000 clones, with roughly 78% seen only once. 19% of the sample is held by the ten biggest clonotypes.

CD4+ T cells from unexposed donors were collected before the COVID-19 pandemic (2011-2018). Following 10 days of culture, the EasySep CD4+ T cell isolation kit was used to isolate CD4+ T cells. As cell numbers permitted, CD4+ T cells from unexposed donors were tested for reactivity to SARS-CoV-2 S and N and to four common cold coronavirus spike pools. Each well received 2 million to 2.5 million PBMCs, cultured in IMDM supplemented with around 5% human AB serum and roughly 9.5 IU/ml IL-2. Half of the culture medium was replaced with fresh IL-2-containing medium on days 3 and 7. Triplicate replicate wells were generally used for each peptide culture condition. Leukapheresis product for the unexposed donors was bought commercially. Ficoll-Paque PLUS gradient centrifugation was used to isolate PBMCs from leukapheresis product or whole blood. PBMCs were either cryopreserved at -140°C or used fresh in the expansion assay. The QIAamp Micro DNA Kit was used to extract genomic DNA from the CD4+ T cells.

The data belong to a study of CD4 T cells in relation to SARS-CoV-2 and coronaviruses (dated by TCRdb to about 2021). In terms of the full investigation: In the ViraFEST assay, PBMCs were cultured with antigen for approximately 9 days, after which TCR beta CDR3s were sequenced to identify clonal expansions specific to the antigen. Expansion assays from other donors in the study were sequenced with a different, Illumina-based TCR-beta assay. An HIV-1 Nef peptide pool or a no-peptide culture served as the negative reference condition. Memory CD4+ T cell crossreactivity between SARS-CoV-2 and common cold coronavirus spike proteins was assessed at the TCR clonotype level in the study. The Adaptive Biotechnologies TCR-sequencing kit was used for samples from a few pre-COVID donors and for the naive versus memory experiments, whereas the other data were Illumina-based. Using patient-derived lymphoblastoid cell lines, the shared crossreactive spike epitopes were mapped to their HLA restriction. The paper as a whole reports these results and caveats: Because no donor provided both pre-pandemic and post-infection samples, tracing the source of pre-existing responses was limited. In around three fifths of donors, memory CD4+ clonotypes turned up that crossrecognized SARS-CoV-2 and at least one common cold coronavirus spike. Compared with monoreactive clones, crossreactive clones had significantly weaker SARS-CoV-2-driven expansion, a result consistent with antigenic imprinting. Crossreactivity analysis was centred on spike protein, so crossreactivity against other viral proteins was not assessed. Small numbers of patients and of tested TCRs were a limitation of the study.

The CDR3 sequence holds 13 residues, the cysteine and phenylalanine included. The sequence is cut down to CDR3 DNA, 39 bases in frame from base 1. Here V drops 6 bases and J drops 5 bases, and the junction holds 6 bases not matched to any gene. The germline V gene (reference sequence) supplies CDR1 SEHNR and CDR2 FQNEAQ. This sequence originates from a human donor in good health. Recombination joined TRBV7-9 with TRBJ1-2; TRBD1 lines up with 7 middle nucleotides. Sequenced: CD4+ T cells from PBMCs, cultured in vitro. In nucleotide form, the sequence is TGTGCCAGCAGTCCGGGACAGAGATATGGCTACACCTTC. It is translated as CASSPGQRYGYTF.